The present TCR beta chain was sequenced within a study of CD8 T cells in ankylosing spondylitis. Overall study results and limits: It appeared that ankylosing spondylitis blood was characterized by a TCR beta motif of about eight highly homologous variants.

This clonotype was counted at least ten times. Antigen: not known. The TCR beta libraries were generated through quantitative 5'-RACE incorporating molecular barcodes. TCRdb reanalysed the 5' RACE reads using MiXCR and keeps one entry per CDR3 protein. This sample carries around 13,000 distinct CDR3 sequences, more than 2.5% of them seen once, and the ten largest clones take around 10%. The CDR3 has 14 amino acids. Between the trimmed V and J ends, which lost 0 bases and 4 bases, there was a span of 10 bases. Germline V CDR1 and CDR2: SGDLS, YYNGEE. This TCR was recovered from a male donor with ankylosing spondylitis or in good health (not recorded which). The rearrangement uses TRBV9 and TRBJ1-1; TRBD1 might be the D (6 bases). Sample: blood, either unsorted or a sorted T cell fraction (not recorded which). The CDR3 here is CASSVGGAVTEAFF. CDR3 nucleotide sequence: TGTGCCAGCAGCGTAGGGGGGGCGGTCACTGAAGCTTTCTTT.